These 4 T cell receptor beta chains were all obtained from the same sample, sequenced in a study of cytotoxic CD8 clonotypes in ibrutinib-treated CLL. Measured with immunoSEQ multiplex PCR; TCRdb has only the in-frame clones, and not every one. The repertoire includes about 200,000 clones, approximately 75% of them detected once, and about an eighth sits in the top ten. Sequenced material: PBMCs, taken after 12 months of ibrutinib treatment. The receptor set was obtained from a human donor with chronic lymphocytic leukemia.

This sequence joins TRBV4-2 and TRBJ2-7; D perhaps matches TRBD1 (5 bases). V gave up 1 base and J gave up 2 bases, with 9 bases separating them. This CDR3 contains 14 residues. CDR1 and CDR2 (germline): LGHNA, YNFKEQ. CDR3 DNA: TGTGCCAGCAGCCAAGTCGACAGTACCTACGAGCAGTACTTC. Protein product: CASSQVDSTYEQYF.

V gene TRBV19 combines with J gene TRBJ2-2; unclear D gene. The CDR3 sequence is 13 residues long. Trimming removed 3 bases at V and 6 bases at J, with 8 bases between. Germline V gene sequence: CDR1 LNHDA, CDR2 SQIVND (reference sequence). The CDR3, as DNA: TGTGCCAGTAGTATCCCATACTCCGGGGAGCTGTTTTTT. This translates into CASSIPYSGELFF.

This chain links TRBV5-1 with TRBJ2-5, with 10 nucleotides matching TRBD1. The germline CDR1 and CDR2 sequences are SGHRS and YFSETQ. V was pared by 4 bases and J by 5 bases, with 5 bases of the junction left unmatched. The CDR3 contains 14 residues. The chain's CDR3 is CASSRDRGGETQYF. The CDR3 coding sequence is TGCGCCAGCAGCCGGGACAGGGGAGGGGAGACCCAGTACTTC. The variable domain in full, with the rest retrieved from reference TRBV5-1 and TRBJ2-5, is KAGVTQTPRYLIKTRGQQVTLSCSPISGHRSVSWYQQTPGQGLQFLFEYFSETQRNKGNFPGRFSGRQFSNSRSEMNVSTLELGDSALYLCASSRDRGGETQYFGPGTRLLVL.

J is TRBJ1-5 and V is TRBV7-8; D is unresolved. CDR1 and CDR2 (germline): SGHVS, FQNEAQ. V was shortened by 5 bases and J by 3 bases, with 14 bases between the two germline ends. The CDR3 is 15 amino acids. The CDR3 reads CASSRLAGDNQPQHF. CDR3 coding DNA: TGTGCCAGCAGCCGCTTAGCTGGGGACAATCAGCCCCAGCATTTT.